Described below is a single T cell receptor beta chain sequence and its context. Its specificity is not known. Trimming took 3 bases from V and 5 from J; bases not matched to a gene: 6. The CDR3 covers 15 residues. In germline, CDR1 is SGHRS, CDR2 YFSETQ. This entry comes from a study of cytomegalovirus exposure and HLA in healthy donors. Study-wide results and limits: Reported performance of the classifier showed diagnosis of cytomegalovirus status with high specificity and sensitivity. In vitro work confirmed that three CMV-associated chains recognize CMV antigens.

Participants comprised healthy donors of bone marrow. PCR employed 60 Vbeta and 13 Jbeta primers. This table comes from immunoSEQ multiplex PCR, and its TCRdb copy is limited to in-frame clones, with some not included. The sample has just over 150,000 clones, approximately 79% seen once. This clonotype was sampled from a woman aged 50 to 60 in good health and CMV-seropositive. The V call is TRBV5-1, the J call TRBJ2-7; 12 bases are a match to TRBD1. Sequencing input: PBMCs. This chain's CDR3 is CASSWGQGAINEQYF. The CDR3 bases are TGCGCCAGCAGCTGGGGACAGGGGGCGATAAACGAGCAGTACTTC.